Sequencing of this T cell receptor (beta chain) was carried out in a study of beta chain features in type 1 diabetes. Notes on the study in general: Within each of all four CD4+ subsets, Type 1 diabetes patients had TCRB CDR3s that were moderately but significantly shorter.

Since all of the isolated RNA was reverse transcribed, expressed TCRB transcripts were what got sequenced. Sequencing was performed with immunoSEQ multiplex PCR; in TCRdb, only in-frame clones are kept and a portion is missing. In the table there are around 280,000 clones, over 12% of which are singletons. The CDR3 is made up of 8 amino acids. The germline V gene has CDR1 SGHTA and CDR2 FQGNSA. This clone appeared a few times. Its specificity is not known. Germline is not matched at one junction end, which may reflect a read error. Sequenced: naive CD4+ T cells from blood. This receptor was obtained from a man younger than 35 with type 1 diabetes. This chain links TRBV7-2 with TRBJ1-2; no firm D call. The CDR3 region is CASSLAKF. The CDR3 bases are TGTGCCAGCAGCTTAGCCAAATTC. The full variable domain, in which reference TRBV7-2 and TRBJ1-2 provide the parts outside the CDR3, is GAGVSQSPSNKVTEKGKDVELRCDPISGHTALYWYRQSLGQGLEFLIYFQGNSAPDKSGLPSDRFSAERTGGSVSTLTIQRTQQEDSAVYLCASSLAKFGSGTRLTVV.